The TCR beta chain described here comes from a study of PD-L1 blockade in urothelial cancer. Time point denoted: peripheral blood 6 weeks after treatment start. Trimming removed 8 bases at V and 5 bases at J, with 13 bases between. This CDR3 has 13 residues. Germline V CDR1 and CDR2: MDHEN, SYDVKM. Profiled with immunoSEQ multiplex PCR; TCRdb holds only in-frame clones, not every one. The sample shows about 30,000 clones, 80% to 90% of them seen only once. Material: PBMCs, obtained around atezolizumab (anti-PD-L1) treatment. The V call is TRBV28, the J call TRBJ1-5, with a possible D match to TRBD1 (6 bases). The sequence came from a man aged 80 or over with urothelial cancer. DNA for the CDR3: TGTGCCAGCCAATGGGGGCGAGATCAGCCCCAGCATTTT. This sequence encodes CASQWGRDQPQHF.